Presented here are 28 T cell receptor beta chains from one specimen sequenced in a study of cytomegalovirus exposure and HLA in healthy donors. This PCR relied on a set of 60 Vbeta primers and 13 Jbeta primers. Method: immunoSEQ multiplex PCR; TCRdb's copy keeps in-frame clones and lacks some. Of roughly 200,000 clones in the sample, 76% were seen once. The specimen was PBMCs. These TCRs come from a man aged 18 to 30 in good health and CMV-seronegative.

This clone appeared a few times. V is TRBV6-1 and J is TRBJ2-5, with TRBD1 identical over 9 bases. The ends lost 10 bases at V and 4 bases at J; junction bases unmatched: 7. The V gene's germline CDR1 is MNHNS and CDR2 SASEGT. This CDR3 is built from 13 residues. For the CDR3, the DNA is TGTGCCACCAGGACAGGGGCGGGAGAGACCCAGTACTTC. It encodes CATRTGAGETQYF.

The chain is built from TRBV10-1 and TRBJ2-1; D is ambiguous. The CDR3 sequence is 13 residues long. V was cut by 3 bases and J by 5 bases, with 8 bases left in between. The germline V gene has CDR1 WNHNN and CDR2 SYGVQD (reference sequence). CDR3 loop: CASSDSSDNEQFF. CDR3 coding DNA: TGCGCCAGCAGTGATTCCAGTGACAATGAGCAGTTCTTC.

This clone has more than one count but fewer than ten. DNA for the CDR3: TGTGCCAGTAGTCCGGGGGTGGGGTATGGTGAAGCTTTCTTT. Residues: CASSPGVGYGEAFF. The chain employs TRBV19 and TRBJ1-1; D is possibly TRBD1 (5 bases). This CDR3 is built from 14 residues. Trimming left V 5 bases short and J 7 bases short, with 17 bases between. CDR1 LNHDA and CDR2 SQIVND come from the germline V gene (reference sequence).

The chain combines TRBV2 with TRBJ1-5, with TRBD1 as a possible D gene (5 bases). Trimming pared 6 bases from V and 0 bases from J, leaving 9 bases between. This CDR3 has 14 amino acids. Germline CDR1 and CDR2: SNHLY and FYNNEI. Here the CDR3 reads CASRPGNSNQPQHF. The CDR3 bases are TGTGCCAGCAGGCCAGGGAATAGCAATCAGCCCCAGCATTTT.

The chain recombines TRBV5-6 with TRBJ2-7, with a weak D call TRBD2 (7 bases). With 5 bases removed from V and 8 bases from J, the gap between germline ends came to 26 bases. Germline CDR1 is SGHDT and CDR2 is YYEEEE. CDR3 length: 16 residues. DNA for the CDR3: TGTGCCAGCAGTAGACTAGGGGGGGAGAAACCCCTTCAGCAGTACTTC. Translation gives CASSRLGGEKPLQQYF.

This chain links TRBV28 with TRBJ1-4; D perhaps matches TRBD1 (5 bases). The germline CDR1 and CDR2 sequences are MDHEN and SYDVKM. The length of the CDR3 is 16 residues. Trimming took off 4 bases at V and 7 bases at J, with 19 bases between the two ends. The DNA for the CDR3 is TGTGCCAGCAGTTCGACCCGGGGGGTGGTTCTTGAAAAACTGTTTTTT. This encodes CASSSTRGVVLEKLFF.

This chain uses TRBV6-5 with TRBJ2-7, with TRBD2 matching 9 bases. The CDR3 sequence is 15 residues long. V gave up 5 bases and J gave up 2 bases; unmatched junction bases: 7. Germline assignment: CDR1 MNHEY and CDR2 SVGAGI. CDR3 nucleotide sequence: TGTGCCAGCAGTCTACTTAGCGGGGGAACCTACGAGCAGTACTTC. It codes for CASSLLSGGTYEQYF.

The V gene is TRBV6-6, the J gene TRBJ2-7; 8 bases align to TRBD1. The germline V gene has CDR1 MNHNY and CDR2 SVGAGI (reference sequence). The CDR3 loop spans 14 amino acids. V was pared by 2 bases and J by 7 bases, with 7 bases of the junction left unmatched. The DNA of the CDR3 is TGTGCCAGCAGTTACGGGCAGGGGGCTGGAGAGCAGTACTTC. It specifies CASSYGQGAGEQYF.

This chain connects TRBV28 to TRBJ2-7; 8 bases match TRBD1. The germline CDR1 and CDR2 sequences are MDHEN and SYDVKM. The CDR3 totals 17 residues. V dropped 8 bases and J dropped 4; count of bases not matched to a gene: 19. As DNA, the CDR3 is TGTGCCAGCCTCCCAGGGGGCTTTAGTTCCACGGGTTACGAGCAGTACTTC. Residues: CASLPGGFSSTGYEQYF.

CDR3 region: CASSPVGRADTQYF. The CDR3 coding sequence is TGTGCCAGCAGCCCCGTGGGGAGGGCAGATACGCAGTATTTT. This chain links TRBV5-4 with TRBJ2-3; 7 bases match TRBD2. Trimming cost V 4 bases and J 4 bases; bases outside gene matches: 6. The CDR3 totals 14 residues. The germline V gene encodes CDR1 SGHNT and CDR2 YYREEE (reference sequence).

This chain connects TRBV4-2 to TRBJ2-3, with TRBD2 matching 9 bases. Germline V gene lookup returns CDR1 LGHNA and CDR2 YNFKEQ. This CDR3 has 19 residues. The V and J ends lost 3 bases and 6 bases, in that order; junction bases with no gene match: 19. The DNA for the CDR3 is TGTGCCAGCAGCCAGGGGCCTCCTCGGGGACTAGCCCCGGGGGATACGCAGTATTTT. This encodes CASSQGPPRGLAPGDTQYF.

This clone was counted only a few times. The chain carries TRBV6-6 and TRBJ1-2; D is undetermined. The CDR3 is made up of 13 amino acids. Germline CDR1 and CDR2: MNHNY and SVGAGI (reference sequence). Trimming shortened V by 7 bases and J by 0 bases, and 9 bases separated the two germline ends. The CDR3 DNA sequence: TGTGCCAGCAACAGCCACCCTAACTATGGCTACACCTTC. Protein sequence: CASNSHPNYGYTF.

The gene calls are TRBV10-1 and TRBJ2-7, with a possible D match to TRBD1 (6 bases). V was trimmed by 6 bases and J by 5 bases, leaving 23 bases between them. The germline CDR1 and CDR2 sequences are WNHNN and SYGVQD (reference sequence). CDR3 size: 16 residues. The CDR3 coding sequence is TGCGCCAGCAGCAAAGGGGGAGACAGGATAAACAACGAGCAGTACTTC. It translates to CASSKGGDRINNEQYF.

This rearrangement joins TRBV4-2 to TRBJ2-4, with TRBD1 as a possible D gene (8 bases). This CDR3 region has 16 residues. CDR1 is LGHNA, CDR2 YNFKEQ, per germline. V was cut by 3 bases and J by 6 bases, with 18 bases left in between. Here the CDR3 reads CASSHTSTGGGNIQYF. Here the CDR3 DNA reads TGTGCCAGCAGCCACACCTCAACAGGGGGGGGAAACATTCAGTACTTC.

This clone appeared a few times. At one end, the junction sequence differs from germline, possibly due to a read error. The chain employs TRBV2 and TRBJ1-5; the D is unclear. Germline CDR1 reads SNHLY; CDR2 reads FYNNEI. The CDR3 runs to 13 residues. The CDR3 reads CASSEDTGSGSRF. The CDR3 DNA reads TGTGCCAGCAGTGAAGATACTGGAAGCGGGTCTCGTTTT.

This clone was detected only a few times. The chain joins TRBV2 to TRBJ1-1; 7 positions agree with TRBD1. CDR3 length equals 14 residues. Germline V lookup: CDR1 SNHLY, CDR2 FYNNEI. The V and J ends lost 10 bases and 4 bases, in that order; junction bases with no gene match: 12. The CDR3 DNA reads as TGTGCCACTCGATACGACAGGGCTTCCACTGAAGCTTTCTTT. This encodes CATRYDRASTEAFF.

The gene calls are TRBV18 and TRBJ1-2, with TRBD1 identical over 7 bases. The V gene's germline CDR1 is KGHSH and CDR2 LQKENI. The CDR3 sequence is 17 residues long. V dropped 3 bases and J dropped 2; count of bases not matched to a gene: 12. CDR3 in DNA: TGTGCCAGCTCACCCGGACAGGAATACCTGCTGAACTATGGCTACACCTTC. Translating it yields CASSPGQEYLLNYGYTF.

The genes are TRBV4-1 and TRBJ1-2; 7 nucleotides line up with TRBD1. Unmatched junction bases numbered 9, after V lost 0 bases and J lost 8 bases. Per the germline V gene, CDR1 is MGHRA and CDR2 is YSYEKL. The CDR3 sequence is 15 residues long. The CDR3 reads CASSQDSYRGGGYTF. The CDR3 DNA reads as TGCGCCAGCAGCCAAGATTCTTACAGGGGAGGCGGCTACACCTTC.

This sequence joins TRBV27 and TRBJ2-3; D might be TRBD2 (6 bases). V was trimmed by 6 bases and J by 0 bases, leaving 16 bases between them. The germline V gene has CDR1 MNHEY and CDR2 SMNVEV (reference sequence). The CDR3 covers 16 residues. The CDR3 is CASSSGTSISTDTQYF. The CDR3 nucleotides read TGTGCCAGCAGCAGCGGTACTAGCATTAGCACAGATACGCAGTATTTT.

The chain combines TRBV2 with TRBJ1-3, with D perhaps TRBD1 (5 bases). Germline-derived CDR1 and CDR2 are SNHLY and FYNNEI. The CDR3 extends over 15 amino acids. Trimming removed 6 bases at V and 0 bases at J, with 12 bases between. CDR3 protein: CASSQGPNSGNTIYF. The CDR3 DNA sequence: TGTGCCAGCAGCCAGGGTCCCAACTCTGGAAACACCATATATTTT.

The rearrangement joins TRBV7-9 to TRBJ1-2, with D possibly matching TRBD1 (6 bases). This CDR3 region has 13 residues. Trimming left V 3 bases short and J 6 bases short, with 11 bases between. CDR1 is SEHNR, CDR2 FQNEAQ, per germline (reference sequence). The CDR3 coding sequence is TGTGCCAGCAGCTTCTTGGCAGGGGATGGCTACACCTTC. It codes for CASSFLAGDGYTF.

This chain connects TRBV6-1 to TRBJ1-5; 7 bases match TRBD1. CDR3 length: 14 amino acids. Germline CDR1 MNHNS, CDR2 SASEGT. Trimming took 6 bases from V and 2 from J; bases not matched to a gene: 4. This chain's CDR3 is CASSGGGGNQPQHF. The DNA for the CDR3 is TGTGCCAGCAGCGGAGGGGGCGGCAATCAGCCCCAGCATTTT.

This clone was counted between two and nine times. In DNA form, the CDR3 reads TGTGCCATCAGTGAGAGGGGACTTATCTCTGGAAACACCATATATTTT. Translating it yields CAISERGLISGNTIYF. The V and J genes are TRBV10-3 and TRBJ1-3; D might be TRBD1 (5 bases). V lost 2 bases and J lost 0, with 11 bases in between. Germline CDR1 ENHRY, CDR2 SYGVKD. This CDR3 has 16 residues.

The chain combines TRBV28 with TRBJ1-4; 7 nucleotides match TRBD1. The CDR3 is made up of 13 amino acids. V dropped 9 bases and J dropped 1; count of bases not matched to a gene: 2. The germline gives CDR1 MDHEN, CDR2 SYDVKM. CDR3 in DNA: TGTGCCAGTCACAGGGGAACTAATGAAAAACTGTTTTTT. It is translated as CASHRGTNEKLFF.

The gene calls are TRBV27 and TRBJ2-7; 9 bases fit TRBD2. Germline-derived CDR1 and CDR2 are MNHEY and SMNVEV (reference sequence). The CDR3 is made up of 15 amino acids. V lost 2 bases and J lost 3; bases outside the gene matches: 5. The CDR3 sequence: CASSLGSGSIYEQYF. CDR3 nucleotides: TGTGCCAGCAGTTTAGGTAGCGGGAGCATCTACGAGCAGTACTTC.

The rearrangement joins TRBV25-1 to TRBJ2-5, with 9 bases identical to TRBD2. Looked up from germline, CDR1 is MGHDK and CDR2 is SYGVNS. Trimming removed 1 base from V and 1 base from J; junction bases left unmatched: 10. The CDR3 covers 18 residues. The CDR3 DNA is TGTGCCAGCAGTGAATCGAATTATGGGACTAGCAGCCAAGAGACCCAGTACTTC. Its protein product is CASSESNYGTSSQETQYF.

The chain links TRBV28 to TRBJ2-7, with D tentatively TRBD1 (6 bases). Germline loops: CDR1 MDHEN, CDR2 SYDVKM. There are 12 residues in the CDR3. The V end lost 5 bases, the J end lost 7 bases, and 12 bases lay between the germline ends. CDR3 DNA: TGTGCCAGCAGTACATGGACAGTTGAGCAGTACTTC. It yields the protein CASSTWTVEQYF.

The sample holds a few counts of this clone. The rearrangement uses TRBV28 and TRBJ1-1; weak D call: TRBD1 (5 bases). The CDR3 has 13 residues. The V end lost 6 bases, the J end lost 6 bases, and 14 bases lay between the germline ends. The germline V gene encodes CDR1 MDHEN and CDR2 SYDVKM. The CDR3 DNA is TGTGCCAGCAGCTCCCAGGCAGGGTCTGAAGCTTTCTTT. Protein sequence: CASSSQAGSEAFF.